This T cell receptor beta chain emerged from a study of technical replicates of blood from a handful of donors. Produced via immunoSEQ multiplex PCR; TCRdb's table is partial and in-frame only. Among roughly 59,000 clones listed, 70% to 90% were seen once. Germline V gene lookup returns CDR1 SGHNT and CDR2 YENEEA. V shed 4 bases, J shed 6 bases, and the junction held 5 bases outside the gene matches. The CDR3 contains 13 residues. This TCR derives from a human donor in good health. Some clones in this sample may be carry-over from other donors' samples. The rearrangement joins TRBV11-3 to TRBJ1-1; 7 nucleotides align to TRBD1. The specimen was PBMCs. The CDR3: CASSWEQGAEAFF. CDR3 bases: TGTGCCAGCAGCTGGGAGCAGGGGGCTGAAGCTTTCTTT.